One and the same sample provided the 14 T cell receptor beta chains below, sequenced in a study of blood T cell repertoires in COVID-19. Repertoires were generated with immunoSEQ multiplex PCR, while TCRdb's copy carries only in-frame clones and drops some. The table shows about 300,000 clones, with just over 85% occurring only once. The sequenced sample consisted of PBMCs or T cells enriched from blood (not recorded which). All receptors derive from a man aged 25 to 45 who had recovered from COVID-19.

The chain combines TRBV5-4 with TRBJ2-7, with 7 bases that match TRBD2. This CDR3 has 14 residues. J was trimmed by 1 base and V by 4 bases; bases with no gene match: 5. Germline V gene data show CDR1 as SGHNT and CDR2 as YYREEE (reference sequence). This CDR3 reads CASSGASGSYEQYF. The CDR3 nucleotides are TGTGCCAGCAGCGGAGCTAGCGGATCCTACGAGCAGTACTTC.

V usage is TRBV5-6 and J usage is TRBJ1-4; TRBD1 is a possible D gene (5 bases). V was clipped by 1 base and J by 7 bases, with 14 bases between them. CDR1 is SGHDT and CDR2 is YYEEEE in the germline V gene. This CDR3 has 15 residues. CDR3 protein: CASSLQTLRGEKLFF. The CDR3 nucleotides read TGTGCCAGCAGCTTGCAGACCCTAAGGGGTGAAAAACTGTTTTTT. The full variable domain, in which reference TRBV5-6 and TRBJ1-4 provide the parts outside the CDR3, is DAGVTQSPTHLIKTRGQQVTLRCSPKSGHDTVSWYQQALGQGPQFIFQYYEEEERQRGNFPDRFSGHQFPNYSSELNVNALLLGDSALYLCASSLQTLRGEKLFFGSGTQLSVL.

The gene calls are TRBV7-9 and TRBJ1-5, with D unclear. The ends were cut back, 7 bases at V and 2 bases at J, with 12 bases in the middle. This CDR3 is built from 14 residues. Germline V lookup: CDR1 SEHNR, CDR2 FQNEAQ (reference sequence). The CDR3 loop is CASTAAGGNQPQHF. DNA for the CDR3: TGTGCCAGCACTGCCGCCGGGGGCAATCAGCCCCAGCATTTT.

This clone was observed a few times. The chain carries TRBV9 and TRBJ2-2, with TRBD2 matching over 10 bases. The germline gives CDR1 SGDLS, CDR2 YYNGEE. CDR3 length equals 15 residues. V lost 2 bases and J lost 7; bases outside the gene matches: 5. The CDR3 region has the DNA TGTGCCAGCAGCGTCCTAGCGGGAGCTGGCGGGGAGCTGTTTTTT. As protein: CASSVLAGAGGELFF.

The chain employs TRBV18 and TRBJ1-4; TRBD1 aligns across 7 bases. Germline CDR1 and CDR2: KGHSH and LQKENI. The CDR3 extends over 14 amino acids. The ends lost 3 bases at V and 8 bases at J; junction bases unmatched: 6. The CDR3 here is CASSPDRVVEKLFF. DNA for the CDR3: TGTGCCAGCTCACCTGACAGGGTGGTCGAAAAACTGTTTTTT.

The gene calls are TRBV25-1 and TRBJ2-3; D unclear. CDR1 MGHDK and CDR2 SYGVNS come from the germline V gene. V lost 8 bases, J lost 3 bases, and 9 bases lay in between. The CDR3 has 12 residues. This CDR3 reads CASDSQTDTQYF. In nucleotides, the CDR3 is TGTGCCAGCGACTCCCAGACAGATACGCAGTATTTT.

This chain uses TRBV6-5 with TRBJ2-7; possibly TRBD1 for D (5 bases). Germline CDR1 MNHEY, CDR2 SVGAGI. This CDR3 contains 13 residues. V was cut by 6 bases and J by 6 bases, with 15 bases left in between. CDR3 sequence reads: CASSGHRGLEQYF. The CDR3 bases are TGTGCCAGCAGCGGCCATAGGGGTCTCGAGCAGTACTTC.

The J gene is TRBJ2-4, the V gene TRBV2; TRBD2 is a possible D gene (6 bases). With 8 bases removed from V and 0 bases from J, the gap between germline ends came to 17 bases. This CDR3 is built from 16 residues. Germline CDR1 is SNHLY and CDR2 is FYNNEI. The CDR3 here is CASPRDSGLAKNIQYF. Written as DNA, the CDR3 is TGTGCCAGCCCTCGGGACTCAGGATTAGCCAAAAACATTCAGTACTTC.

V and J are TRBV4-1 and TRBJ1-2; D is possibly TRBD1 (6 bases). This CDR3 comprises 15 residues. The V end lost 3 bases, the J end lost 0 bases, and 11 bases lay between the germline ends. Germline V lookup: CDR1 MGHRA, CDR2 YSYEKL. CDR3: CASSQGATANYGYTF. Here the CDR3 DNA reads TGCGCCAGCAGCCAGGGGGCGACGGCTAACTATGGCTACACCTTC.

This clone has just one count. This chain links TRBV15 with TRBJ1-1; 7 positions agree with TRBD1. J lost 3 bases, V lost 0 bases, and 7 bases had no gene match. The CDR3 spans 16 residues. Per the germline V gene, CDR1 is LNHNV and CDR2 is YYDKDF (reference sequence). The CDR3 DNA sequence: TGTGCCACCAGCAGAGATCGAGGGGGCGGGTACACTGAAGCTTTCTTT. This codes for CATSRDRGGGYTEAFF.

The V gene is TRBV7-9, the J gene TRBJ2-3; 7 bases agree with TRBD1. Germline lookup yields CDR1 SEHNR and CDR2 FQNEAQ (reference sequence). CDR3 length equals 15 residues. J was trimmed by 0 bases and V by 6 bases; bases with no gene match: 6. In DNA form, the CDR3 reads TGTGCCAGCAGTCAACGACAGGGTAGCACAGATACGCAGTATTTT. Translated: CASSQRQGSTDTQYF.

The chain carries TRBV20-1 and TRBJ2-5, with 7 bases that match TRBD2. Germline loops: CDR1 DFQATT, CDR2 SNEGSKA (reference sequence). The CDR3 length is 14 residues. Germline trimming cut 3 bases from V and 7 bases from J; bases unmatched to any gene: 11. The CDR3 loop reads CSASRPTGGRTQYF. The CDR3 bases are TGCAGTGCTAGTAGGCCCACGGGGGGACGGACCCAGTACTTC.

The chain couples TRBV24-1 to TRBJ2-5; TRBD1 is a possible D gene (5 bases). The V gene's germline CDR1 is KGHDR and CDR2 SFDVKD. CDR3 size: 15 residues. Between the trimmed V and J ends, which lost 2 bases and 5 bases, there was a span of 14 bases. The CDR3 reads CATSDSTGVWETQYF. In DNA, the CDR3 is TGTGCCACCAGTGATTCCACAGGAGTCTGGGAGACCCAGTACTTC.

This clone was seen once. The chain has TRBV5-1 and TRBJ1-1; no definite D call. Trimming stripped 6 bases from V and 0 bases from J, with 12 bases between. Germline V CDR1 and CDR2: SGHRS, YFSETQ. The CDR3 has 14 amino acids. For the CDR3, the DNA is TGCGCCAGCACCCTAGGAGCTATGAACACTGAAGCTTTCTTT. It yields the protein CASTLGAMNTEAFF.